Listed here are 8 T cell receptor beta chains from one sample, sequenced in a study of blood T cell repertoires in COVID-19. This table comes from immunoSEQ multiplex PCR, and its TCRdb copy is limited to in-frame clones, with some not included. The data show over 150,000 clones, about four fifths seen once. The sample was peripheral blood. The receptors were sampled from a woman at least 80 years old with acute or convalescent COVID-19.

The chain is built from TRBV19 and TRBJ2-1; D is perhaps TRBD2 (6 bases). V lost 3 bases and J lost 10, with 7 bases in between. Germline values: CDR1 LNHDA, CDR2 SQIVND (reference sequence). The CDR3 sequence is 11 residues long. The DNA for the CDR3 is TGTGCCAGTAGTATTCGGGGGGAGCAGTTCTTC. This encodes CASSIRGEQFF.

The chain joins TRBV28 to TRBJ1-1; 7 positions match TRBD1. The ends lost 5 bases at V and 3 bases at J; junction bases unmatched: 9. The CDR3 consists of 15 residues. Looked up from germline, CDR1 is MDHEN and CDR2 is SYDVKM. The CDR3 DNA reads as TGTGCCAGCAGTGGAGACAGGGAGTGGGACACTGAAGCTTTCTTT. Translated, it gives CASSGDREWDTEAFF.

The chain is built from TRBV11-1 and TRBJ2-2; tentatively, D is TRBD2 (5 bases). Trimming took off 2 bases at V and 3 bases at J, with 7 bases between the two ends. This CDR3 region has 14 residues. CDR1 and CDR2 (germline): SGHAT, FQDESV (reference sequence). CDR3 sequence: CASSLSGYTGELFF. CDR3 nucleotide sequence: TGTGCCAGCAGCTTATCGGGGTACACCGGGGAGCTGTTTTTT. Drawing the rest from reference TRBV11-1 and TRBJ2-2, the complete variable domain is EAEVAQSPRYKITEKSQAVAFWCDPISGHATLYWYRQILGQGPELLVQFQDESVVDDSQLPKDRFSAERLKGVDSTLKIQPAELGDSAMYLCASSLSGYTGELFFGEGSRLTVL.

The chain carries TRBV7-8 and TRBJ1-2; 10 positions agree with TRBD1. CDR1 is SGHVS, CDR2 FQNEAQ, per germline. The CDR3 spans 17 residues. The junction had 16 bases not matched to a gene; V was cut back by 5 bases and J by 7 bases. The CDR3 here is CASSQAGTGAALGGYTF. In DNA form, the CDR3 reads TGTGCCAGCAGCCAAGCCGGGACAGGGGCCGCTTTAGGTGGCTACACCTTC.

This chain uses TRBV5-4 with TRBJ2-7; D perhaps matches TRBD2 (6 bases). Trimming removed 1 base from V and 7 bases from J, with 15 bases in between. Germline CDR1 reads SGHNT; CDR2 reads YYREEE (reference sequence). CDR3 length equals 14 residues. The CDR3 sequence: CASSLIREDGEQYF. For the CDR3, the DNA is TGTGCCAGCAGCTTGATCAGGGAGGATGGGGAGCAGTACTTC.

The chain employs TRBV3-1 (or the pseudogene TRBV3-2) and TRBJ2-7; 8 nucleotides match TRBD2. The trim removed 0 bases at V and 0 bases at J, leaving 4 bases unmatched. The germline CDR1 and CDR2 sequences are LGHDT and YNNKEL (reference sequence). CDR3 size: 16 residues. The CDR3 here is CASSQDKRGPSYEQYF. Here the CDR3 DNA reads TGTGCCAGCAGCCAAGATAAGCGGGGGCCCTCCTACGAGCAGTACTTC.

The chain has TRBV5-1 and TRBJ1-5; 8 nucleotides match TRBD1. The CDR3 covers 17 residues. CDR1 is SGHRS and CDR2 is YFSETQ in the germline V gene. V was pared by 0 bases and J by 4 bases, with 9 bases of the junction left unmatched. This chain's CDR3 is CASSLVKGQAPNQPQHF. The CDR3 nucleotides read TGCGCCAGCAGCTTGGTCAAGGGACAGGCCCCAAATCAGCCCCAGCATTTT. Together with reference TRBV5-1 and TRBJ1-5, the CDR3 gives the full variable domain: KAGVTQTPRYLIKTRGQQVTLSCSPISGHRSVSWYQQTPGQGLQFLFEYFSETQRNKGNFPGRFSGRQFSNSRSEMNVSTLELGDSALYLCASSLVKGQAPNQPQHFGDGTRLSIL.

The chain recombines TRBV6-5 with TRBJ1-5; D is unresolved. V dropped 0 bases and J dropped 4 bases, with 7 bases sitting between them. The germline gives CDR1 MNHEY, CDR2 SVGAGI. The CDR3 covers 14 residues. CDR3 protein: CASSYSRGNQPQHF. In DNA form, the CDR3 reads TGTGCCAGCAGTTACTCGAGAGGGAATCAGCCCCAGCATTTT.